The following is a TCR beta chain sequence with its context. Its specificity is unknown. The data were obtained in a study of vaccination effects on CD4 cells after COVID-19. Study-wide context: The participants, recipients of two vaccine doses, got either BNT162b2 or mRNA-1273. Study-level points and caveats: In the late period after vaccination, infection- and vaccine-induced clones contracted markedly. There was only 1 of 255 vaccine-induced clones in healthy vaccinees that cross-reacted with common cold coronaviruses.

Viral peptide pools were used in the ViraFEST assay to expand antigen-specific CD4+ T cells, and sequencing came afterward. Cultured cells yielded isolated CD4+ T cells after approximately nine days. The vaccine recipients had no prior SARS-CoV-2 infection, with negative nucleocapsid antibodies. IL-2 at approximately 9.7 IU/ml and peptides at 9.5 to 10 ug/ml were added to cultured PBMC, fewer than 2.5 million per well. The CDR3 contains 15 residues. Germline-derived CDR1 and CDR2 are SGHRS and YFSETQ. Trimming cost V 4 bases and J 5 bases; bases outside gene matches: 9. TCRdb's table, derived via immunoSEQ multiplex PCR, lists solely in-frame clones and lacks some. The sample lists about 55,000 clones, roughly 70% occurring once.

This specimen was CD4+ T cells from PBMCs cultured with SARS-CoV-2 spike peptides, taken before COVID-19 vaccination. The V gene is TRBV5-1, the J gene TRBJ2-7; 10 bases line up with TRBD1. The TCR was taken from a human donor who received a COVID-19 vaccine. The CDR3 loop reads CASSGRTGGIHEQYF. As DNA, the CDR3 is TGCGCCAGCAGCGGGCGGACAGGGGGTATTCACGAGCAGTACTTC.